The 32 T cell receptor beta chains below were found in one sample sequenced in a study of T cells in Graves' hyperthyroidism and ophthalmopathy (dated by TCRdb to about 2019). The library relied on multiplex PCR. Sequencing took place on an Illumina HiSeq 2000. The TCR beta CDR3 regions were amplified from the RNA transcripts. For the first round of RT-PCR on the TCR CDR3, the HTBI primer set was used together with the Qiagen OneStep RT-PCR kit. TCRdb reanalyzed the raw reads on its own, using fastp at Q25 for trimming and MiXCR for clone calling, and kept in-frame beta chains. Entries that share a CDR3 protein sequence are merged under the most common genes and DNA. Counted in this sample were approximately 330,000 distinct CDR3 sequences; about 13% of them appeared once. Of the sample, about a third is held by the ten largest clones. Sequenced: blood. These receptors were collected from a woman between 40 and 50 years old with Graves' ophthalmopathy.

At least ten counts were recorded for this clonotype. The CDR3 nucleotides are TGTGCCAGCAGTTTTTGGACATCGGGCGAAGCCACCGGGGAGCTGTTTTTT. This sequence encodes CASSFWTSGEATGELFF. The chain recombines TRBV28 with TRBJ2-2; weak D call: TRBD1 (5 bases). The germline gives CDR1 MDHEN, CDR2 SYDVKM. The CDR3 runs to 17 residues. Deletions cut 3 bases from V and 4 bases from J, with 18 bases between.

This clonotype was seen at least ten times. In nucleotides, the CDR3 is TGTGCCAGCAGCCAGATAGGGGACGGGGACGAGCAGTACTTC. It specifies CASSQIGDGDEQYF. V and J are TRBV11-2 and TRBJ2-7; D possibly uses TRBD1 or TRBD2 (5 bases each). Germline CDR1 and CDR2: SGHAT and FQNNGV. The length of the CDR3 is 14 residues. V shed 5 bases and J shed 5 bases, with 16 bases lying between them.

This clonotype was counted many times. This sequence joins TRBV27 and TRBJ1-2; D unclear. Germline values: CDR1 MNHEY, CDR2 SMNVEV (reference sequence). Trimming cost V 3 bases and J 4 bases, with 9 bases left between them. There are 13 residues in the CDR3. In DNA form, the CDR3 reads TGTGCCAGCAGTTTTGGGTCTGCCTATGGCTACACCTTC. It translates to CASSFGSAYGYTF.

Ten or more counts support this clonotype. The rearrangement links TRBV3-1 to TRBJ1-1; D remains ambiguous. Trimming stripped 0 bases from V and 0 bases from J, with 8 bases between. The CDR3 contains 15 residues. Per the germline V gene, CDR1 is LGHDT and CDR2 is YNNKEL (reference sequence). The CDR3 here is CASSQDLAVNTEAFF. As DNA, the CDR3 is TGTGCCAGCAGCCAAGATTTGGCGGTGAACACTGAAGCTTTCTTT.

This clonotype was recorded at least ten times. CDR3 sequence (DNA): TGTGCCAGTAGTAATCTCGGGAATCAGCCCCAGCATTTT. Translating it yields CASSNLGNQPQHF. V usage is TRBV19 and J usage is TRBJ1-5; D gene ambiguous. Trimming took off 4 bases at V and 4 bases at J, with 8 bases between the two ends. Germline assignment: CDR1 LNHDA and CDR2 SQIVND (reference sequence). This CDR3 is built from 13 residues.

In its sample, this clonotype was seen many times. The V and J genes are TRBV20-1 and TRBJ2-3; D possibly corresponds to TRBD2 (6 bases). The CDR3 sequence is 17 residues long. Germline values: CDR1 DFQATT, CDR2 SNEGSKA (reference sequence). The V and J ends lost 0 bases and 5 bases respectively, with 21 bases between them. The CDR3 spells CSARDLVGDRLGDTQYF. CDR3 DNA: TGCAGTGCTAGAGATCTGGTAGGGGATAGACTAGGAGATACGCAGTATTTT.

This clonotype was seen many times. This chain connects TRBV11-3 to TRBJ2-1, with D tentatively TRBD2 (6 bases). The CDR3 extends over 15 amino acids. Between the trimmed V and J ends, which lost 1 base and 7 bases, there was a span of 14 bases. Germline-derived CDR1 and CDR2 are SGHNT and YENEEA. CDR3 amino acids: CASSLGLNSGNEQFF. DNA for the CDR3: TGTGCCAGCAGCTTAGGTCTAAACAGCGGGAATGAGCAGTTCTTC. Full variable domain (outside the CDR3, taken from reference TRBV11-3 and TRBJ2-1): EAGVVQSPRYKIIEKKQPVAFWCNPISGHNTLYWYLQNLGQGPELLIRYENEEAVDDSQLPKDRFSAERLKGVDSTLKIQPAELGDSAVYLCASSLGLNSGNEQFFGPGTRLTVL.

This clonotype was counted ten times or more. J is TRBJ2-1 and V is TRBV6-1; D might be TRBD2 (6 bases). CDR1 and CDR2 from the germline V gene are MNHNS and SASEGT. Trimming took off 7 bases at V and 4 bases at J, with 11 bases between the two ends. This CDR3 comprises 13 residues. Here the CDR3 DNA reads TGTGCCAGCACCCATCGGGGGTACAATGAGCAGTTCTTC. Its translation: CASTHRGYNEQFF.

The CDR3: CASSSGLAASWDQYF. In DNA form, the CDR3 reads TGCGCCAGCAGCTCAGGACTAGCGGCCTCCTGGGACCAGTACTTC. The chain uses TRBV5-1 and TRBJ2-7; the match to TRBD2 covers 10 bases. From germline, CDR1 is SGHRS and CDR2 YFSETQ. V dropped 3 bases and J dropped 10; count of bases not matched to a gene: 13. The CDR3 contains 15 residues.

V and J are TRBV4-2 and TRBJ1-1, with a weak D call TRBD1 (6 bases). The CDR3 loop spans 14 amino acids. Trimming removed 5 bases from V and 0 bases from J, with 10 bases in between. Germline loops: CDR1 LGHNA, CDR2 YNFKEQ. CDR3 sequence: CASSKGGMNTEAFF. Written as DNA, the CDR3 is TGTGCCAGCAGCAAGGGGGGGATGAACACTGAAGCTTTCTTT.

This clonotype has just a few counts. This chain connects TRBV19 to TRBJ2-2, with 11 bases lining up with TRBD2. The CDR3 has 15 amino acids. The V gene end was trimmed by 6 bases and the J gene end by 5 bases; junction bases not matched to a gene: 5. CDR1 and CDR2 from the germline V gene are LNHDA and SQIVND (reference sequence). The DNA of the CDR3 is TGTGCCAGTAGACCCGGGACTAGCGGTACCGGGGAGCTGTTTTTT. This translates into CASRPGTSGTGELFF.

This clonotype was counted many times. This sequence joins TRBV11-2 and TRBJ1-2; D ambiguous. Germline CDR1 and CDR2: SGHAT and FQNNGV. The CDR3 spans 19 residues. The V gene lost 5 bases and the J gene lost 4 bases, with 29 bases spanning the gap. The CDR3 DNA reads as TGTGCCAGCAGCCCGGGTTGGAAGCACACCCTGAGGAGAAGCTATGGCTACACCTTC. Translating it yields CASSPGWKHTLRRSYGYTF.

This clonotype came up a few times. The CDR3: CASSQDRGGSYEQYF. The CDR3 region has the DNA TGTGCCAGCAGCCAAGATAGAGGGGGGAGTTACGAGCAGTACTTC. The V and J genes are TRBV3-1 and TRBJ2-7, with D possibly being TRBD1 or TRBD2 (6 bases each). Germline CDR1 and CDR2: LGHDT and YNNKEL (reference sequence). This CDR3 has 15 residues. The V and J ends lost 0 bases and 4 bases respectively, with 13 bases between them.

This clonotype showed up many times. The J gene is TRBJ2-1, the V gene TRBV29-1; D not resolved. V gave up 4 bases and J gave up 1 base, with 11 bases separating them. Germline loops: CDR1 SQVTM, CDR2 ANQGSEA. This CDR3 is 14 amino acids long. In nucleotides, the CDR3 is TGCAGCGTTGCCGGTGGTCGGTCCTACAATGAGCAGTTCTTC. Its translation: CSVAGGRSYNEQFF.

This clonotype came up many times. The chain is built from TRBV27 and TRBJ2-1; D is uncertain. Germline V gene data show CDR1 as MNHEY and CDR2 as SMNVEV (reference sequence). The CDR3 runs to 12 residues. Trimming took 0 bases from V and 10 from J, leaving 7 bases between them. DNA for the CDR3: TGTGCCAGCAGTTTATCCCGTCGAGAGCAGTTCTTC. Residues: CASSLSRREQFF.

Many counts were recorded for this clonotype. The V and J genes are TRBV5-1 and TRBJ1-1; D ambiguous. CDR1 is SGHRS and CDR2 is YFSETQ in the germline V gene. The CDR3 sequence is 14 residues long. V was pared by 4 bases and J by 4 bases, with 14 bases between. CDR3 in DNA: TGCGCCAGCAGCCAACTGACGGCCTTCACTGAAGCTTTCTTT. This gives the protein CASSQLTAFTEAFF.

This clonotype was recorded at least ten times. The chain combines TRBV2 with TRBJ2-4; D is ambiguous. Germline V gene data show CDR1 as SNHLY and CDR2 as FYNNEI. This CDR3 region has 11 residues. V was trimmed by 4 bases and J by 6 bases, leaving 4 bases between them. In DNA, the CDR3 is TGTGCCAGCAGTGTCGTAAACATTCAGTACTTC. This translates into CASSVVNIQYF.

The chain employs TRBV7-9 and TRBJ2-6; no reliable D call. Per the germline V gene, CDR1 is SEHNR and CDR2 is FQNEAQ (reference sequence). This CDR3 spans 18 amino acids. Trimming stripped 1 base from V and 0 bases from J, with 13 bases between. In DNA, the CDR3 is TGTGCCAGCAGCTTAGGGTTGGCCCTTAGCTCTGGGGCCAACGTCCTGACTTTC. Amino acids: CASSLGLALSSGANVLTF.

The chain is built from TRBV19 and TRBJ1-2; D unclear. Deletions cut 8 bases from V and 8 bases from J, with 18 bases between. From germline, CDR1 is LNHDA and CDR2 SQIVND (reference sequence). The CDR3 totals 13 residues. Here the CDR3 reads CASSPGGVGGYTF. CDR3 coding DNA: TGTGCCAGTTCGCCAGGAGGAGTTGGGGGCTACACCTTC.

This clonotype was seen ten or more times. V gene TRBV7-2 combines with J gene TRBJ2-1; no clear D. The germline V and J ends were trimmed by 3 bases and 5 bases, with 11 bases remaining between them. CDR1 and CDR2 (germline): SGHTA, FQGNSA. This CDR3 has 14 residues. The CDR3 sequence is CASSLRWGNNEQFF. DNA for the CDR3: TGTGCCAGCAGCTTGAGGTGGGGAAACAATGAGCAGTTCTTC.

For the CDR3, the DNA is TGTGCCAGTAGCCCCCGGACAGGGGGCTTCGAGCAGTACTTC. It codes for CASSPRTGGFEQYF. V and J are TRBV19 and TRBJ2-7; TRBD1 matches 11 bases. Trimming at V came to 6 bases and at J to 6 bases, leaving 7 bases not matched to a gene. CDR3 size: 14 residues. Germline V CDR1 and CDR2: LNHDA, SQIVND (reference sequence). The variable domain in full, completed from reference TRBV19 and TRBJ2-7, reads DGGITQSPKYLFRKEGQNVTLSCEQNLNHDAMYWYRQDPGQGLRLIYYSQIVNDFQKGDIAEGYSVSREKKESFPLTVTSAQKNPTAFYLCASSPRTGGFEQYFGPGTRLTVT.

The sample holds many counts of this clonotype. V gene TRBV7-6 combines with J gene TRBJ2-7, with 12 nucleotides matching TRBD2. Germline CDR1 SGHVS, CDR2 FNYEAQ. V dropped 5 bases and J dropped 3; count of bases not matched to a gene: 8. The CDR3 covers 16 residues. This chain's CDR3 is CASSPGLAGNSYEQYF. CDR3 coding DNA: TGTGCCAGCAGCCCAGGACTAGCGGGAAATAGCTACGAGCAGTACTTC.

Many counts were recorded for this clonotype. The chain carries TRBV3-1 and TRBJ2-3; D gene ambiguous. The CDR3 spans 14 residues. Deletions cut 1 base from V and 0 bases from J, with 5 bases between. Germline lookup yields CDR1 LGHDT and CDR2 YNNKEL (reference sequence). CDR3 protein: CASSQGLSTDTQYF. CDR3 bases: TGTGCCAGCAGCCAAGGACTTAGCACAGATACGCAGTATTTT.

This clonotype has more than one count but fewer than ten. The rearrangement links TRBV7-9 to TRBJ2-5, with D tentatively TRBD1 (6 bases). There are 13 residues in the CDR3. V lost 7 bases and J 1 base, leaving 10 bases between the germline ends. Germline-derived CDR1 and CDR2 are SEHNR and FQNEAQ (reference sequence). In DNA, the CDR3 is TGTGCCAGCATCCCGACAGGCCAAGAGACCCAGTACTTC. Its translation: CASIPTGQETQYF.

On this clonotype itself: One base away lies a much larger clone, so this may be a sequencing read error. This chain links TRBV20-1 with TRBJ1-4; 10 nucleotides line up with TRBD1. The germline V gene encodes CDR1 DFQATT and CDR2 SNEGSKA (reference sequence). This CDR3 has 16 residues. As DNA, the CDR3 is TGCGGTGCTAGAGTCCCCCCGGGGACAGGGGATGAAAAACTGTTTTTT. Translated: CGARVPPGTGDEKLFF.

The sample holds many counts of this clonotype. The V call is TRBV12-3 or TRBV12-4, the J call TRBJ1-2; the D is unclear. V was trimmed by 5 bases and J by 0 bases, leaving 13 bases between them. CDR3 length equals 15 residues. CDR3 in DNA: TGTGCCAGCAGTCCCTCGGACCTAACTAACTATGGCTACACCTTC. This sequence encodes CASSPSDLTNYGYTF.

This clonotype was found a few times. An end of the junction differs from the germline gene, which may be a read error. The rearrangement uses TRBV15 and TRBJ2-3, with D perhaps matching TRBD2 (5 bases). The CDR3 length is 15 residues. The V gene's germline CDR1 is LNHNV and CDR2 YYDKDF (reference sequence). This chain's CDR3 is CATSISRSSTDTQFF. Here the CDR3 DNA reads TGTGCCACCAGCATTAGCCGCTCTAGCACAGATACGCAGTTTTTT. Filled out from reference TRBV15 and TRBJ2-3, the complete variable domain reads DAMVIQNPRYQVTQFGKPVTLSCSQTLNHNVMYWYQQKSSQAPKLLFHYYDKDFNNEADTPDNFQSRRPNTSFCFLDIRSPGLGDTAMYLCATSISRSSTDTQFFGPGTRLTVL.

This clonotype was counted only a few times. The chain joins TRBV12-3 or TRBV12-4 to TRBJ2-2, with 7 bases identical to TRBD1. Unmatched junction bases numbered 7, after V lost 6 bases and J lost 6 bases. The CDR3 totals 14 residues. The CDR3 here is CASSITGVSGELFF. The CDR3 DNA is TGTGCCAGCAGCATAACAGGGGTCTCCGGGGAGCTGTTTTTT.

The sample holds many counts of this clonotype. This chain's CDR3 is CASSVPGRSFEQYF. DNA of the CDR3: TGTGCCAGCAGTGTCCCCGGACGTTCATTTGAGCAGTACTTC. This chain connects TRBV25-1 to TRBJ2-7; D is undetermined. CDR1 is MGHDK and CDR2 is SYGVNS in the germline V gene. The CDR3 length is 14 residues. V was clipped by 4 bases and J by 7 bases, with 17 bases between them.

This clonotype was detected many times. V and J are TRBV7-2 and TRBJ2-7; D is perhaps TRBD2 (5 bases). Germline assignment: CDR1 SGHTA and CDR2 FQGNSA. Trimming cost V 3 bases and J 2 bases, with 8 bases left between them. The CDR3 has 13 residues. In DNA form, the CDR3 reads TGTGCCAGCAGCTTTACGGGGACCTACGAGCAGTACTTC. Protein sequence: CASSFTGTYEQYF.

This clonotype showed up just a few times. V gene TRBV12-3 or TRBV12-4 combines with J gene TRBJ2-3; a possible D gene is TRBD1 (5 bases). The CDR3 spans 15 residues. The V gene lost 2 bases and the J gene lost 0 bases, with 9 bases spanning the gap. The CDR3 nucleotides read TGTGCCAGCAGTTTATTTGGGGCTAGCACAGATACGCAGTATTTT. Its translation: CASSLFGASTDTQYF.

The sample holds many counts of this clonotype. V is TRBV2 and J is TRBJ2-3; no clear D. V shed 7 bases and J shed 0 bases, with 14 bases lying between them. In germline, CDR1 is SNHLY, CDR2 FYNNEI. The CDR3 spans 15 residues. The CDR3 protein is CASKTTPESTDTQYF. The CDR3 bases are TGTGCCAGCAAGACGACTCCGGAGAGCACAGATACGCAGTATTTT.